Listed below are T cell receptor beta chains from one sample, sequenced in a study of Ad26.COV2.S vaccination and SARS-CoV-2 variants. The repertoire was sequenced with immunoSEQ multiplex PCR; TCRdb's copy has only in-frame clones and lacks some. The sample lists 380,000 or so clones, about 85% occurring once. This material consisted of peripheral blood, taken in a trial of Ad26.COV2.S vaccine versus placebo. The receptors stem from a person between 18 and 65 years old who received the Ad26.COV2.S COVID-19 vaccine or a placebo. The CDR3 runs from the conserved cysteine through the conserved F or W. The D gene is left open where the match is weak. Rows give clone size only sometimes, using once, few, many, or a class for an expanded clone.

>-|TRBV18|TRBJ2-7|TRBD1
CASSPGQVSYEQYF
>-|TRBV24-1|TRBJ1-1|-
CATSDGRENTEAFF
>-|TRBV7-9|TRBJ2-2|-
CASSQQGTGELFF
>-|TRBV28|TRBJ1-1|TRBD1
CASSFHLQGATTEAFF
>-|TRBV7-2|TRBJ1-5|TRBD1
CASSFTGTGGTQPQHF
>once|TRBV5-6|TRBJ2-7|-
CASSLSPEVEQYF
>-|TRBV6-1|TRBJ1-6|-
CASSESVGGRKTPLHF
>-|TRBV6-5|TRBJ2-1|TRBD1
CASRQGNNEQFF
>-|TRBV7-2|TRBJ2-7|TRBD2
CASSGAGYEQYF
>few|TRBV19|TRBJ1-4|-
CASTLGGFNEKLFF
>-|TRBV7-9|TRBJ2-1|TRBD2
CASSLGLADDYNEQFF
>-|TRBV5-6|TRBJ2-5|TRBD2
CASVAGGGETQYF
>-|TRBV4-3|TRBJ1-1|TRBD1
CASSHETGAIGEAFF
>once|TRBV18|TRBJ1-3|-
CASSPKVHSGNTIYF
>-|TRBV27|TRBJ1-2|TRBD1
CASRGPGTVNYGYTF
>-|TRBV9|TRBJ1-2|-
CASSVEVLRSSGYTF
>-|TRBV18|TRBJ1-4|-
CASSPPNVPNEKLFF
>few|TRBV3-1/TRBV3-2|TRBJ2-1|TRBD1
CASSRGQGSDDEQFF
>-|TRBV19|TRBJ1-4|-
CASSVVLWEKLFF
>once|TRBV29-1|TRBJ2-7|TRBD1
CSAMGQGAREQYF